The 17 T cell receptor beta chains given below trace back to one sample, sequenced in a study of CD8 T cells in ankylosing spondylitis. TCRdb re-analysed the 5' RACE reads in MiXCR, keeping a single row per CDR3 protein. Of hundreds of thousands of distinct CDR3 sequences in the sample, 20% are singletons; the top ten hold over 10%. Material for sequencing was blood, either unsorted or a sorted T cell fraction (not recorded which). These receptor sequences come from a male donor with ankylosing spondylitis or in good health (not recorded which).

The chain combines TRBV7-6 with TRBJ2-1; no definite D call. CDR1 is SGHVS and CDR2 is FNYEAQ in the germline V gene. This CDR3 has 13 amino acids. V shed 4 bases and J shed 4 bases, with 8 bases lying between them. CDR3 protein: CASSSRAYNEQFF. DNA of the CDR3: TGTGCCAGCAGCTCGCGCGCATACAATGAGCAGTTCTTC.

This clonotype has just a few counts. J is TRBJ2-3 and V is TRBV12-3 or TRBV12-4; D might be TRBD1 or TRBD2, each matching 6 bases. The V end was cut by 6 bases, the J end by 1 base, with 17 bases between. The CDR3 runs 16 residues. The CDR3 is CASSPDRGLGTDTQYF. CDR3 coding DNA: TGTGCCAGCAGCCCCGACCGGGGGCTGGGCACAGATACGCAGTATTTT.

This clonotype was recorded a few times. The rearrangement links TRBV4-1 to TRBJ1-1; 8 bases line up with TRBD1. Germline CDR1 MGHRA, CDR2 YSYEKL. The CDR3 loop spans 14 amino acids. After removal of 5 bases from V and 6 bases from J, the junction contained 8 bases not matched to a gene. The DNA of the CDR3 is TGCGCCAGCAGCTTTCATTCACAGGGGGCTGAAGCTTTCTTT. It is translated as CASSFHSQGAEAFF.

This clonotype was observed once. The V call is TRBV11-1, the J call TRBJ2-7; 12 nucleotides agree with TRBD2. The germline CDR1 and CDR2 sequences are SGHAT and FQDESV (reference sequence). With 5 bases clipped from V and 0 bases from J, the junction kept 11 bases outside the gene matches. The CDR3 has 18 amino acids. The CDR3 nucleotides read TGTGCCAGCAGCCCCGGGACTAGCGGGTTCGTGAGCTCCTACGAGCAGTACTTC. Amino acid sequence: CASSPGTSGFVSSYEQYF.

This chain connects TRBV7-9 to TRBJ2-5; TRBD1 matches at 12 bases. CDR1 SEHNR and CDR2 FQNEAQ come from the germline V gene (reference sequence). The CDR3 runs 15 residues. With 3 bases clipped from V and 7 bases from J, the junction kept 6 bases outside the gene matches. The CDR3 bases are TGTGCCAGCAGCTTGACCGGGACAGGGGGCGCGACCCAGTACTTC. Amino acid sequence: CASSLTGTGGATQYF. The full variable domain, rest sourced from reference TRBV7-9 and TRBJ2-5, is DTGVSQNPRHKITKRGQNVTFRCDPISEHNRLYWYRQTLGQGPEFLTYFQNEAQLEKSRLLSDRFSAERPKGSFSTLEIQRTEQGDSAMYLCASSLTGTGGATQYFGPGTRLLVL.

On this clonotype itself: Since a much larger clone is just one base distant, this may be a read error. The V and J genes are TRBV12-3 or TRBV12-4 and TRBJ2-7; TRBD2 agrees at 7 bases. V gave up 7 bases and J gave up 1 base; unmatched junction bases: 7. This CDR3 spans 14 amino acids. The CDR3 DNA is TGTGCCAGCATCCTGGGGGGGTTGTCCTACGAGCAGTACTTC. Translating gives CASILGGLSYEQYF.

The chain couples TRBV12-3 or TRBV12-4 to TRBJ2-3; the D gene is possibly TRBD2 (5 bases). The ends were cut back, 10 bases at V and 5 bases at J, with 19 bases in the middle. The CDR3 sequence is 14 residues long. The chain's CDR3 is CATSGLASKDTQYF. The CDR3 coding sequence is TGTGCCACCTCGGGGTTGGCATCAAAAGATACGCAGTATTTT.

This clonotype was seen only a few times. The chain carries TRBV29-1 and TRBJ2-7; the match to TRBD1 covers 7 bases. The CDR3 extends over 13 amino acids. The junction had 4 bases not matched to a gene; V was cut back by 3 bases and J by 2 bases. Germline V CDR1 and CDR2: SQVTM, ANQGSEA. The CDR3 loop reads CSVDIRGTYEQYF. As DNA, the CDR3 is TGCAGCGTTGATATCAGGGGGACCTACGAGCAGTACTTC.

The chain has TRBV4-1 and TRBJ2-7; D might be TRBD1 (5 bases). This CDR3 is 15 amino acids long. V lost 0 bases, J lost 2 bases, and 11 bases lay in between. Germline CDR1 reads MGHRA; CDR2 reads YSYEKL. Here the CDR3 DNA reads TGCGCCAGCAGCCAAGAGTACAGGTCAACCTACGAGCAGTACTTC. The encoded protein is CASSQEYRSTYEQYF.

V and J are TRBV3-1 and TRBJ2-1, with 12 bases identical to TRBD2. The germline gives CDR1 LGHDT, CDR2 YNNKEL (reference sequence). The V gene end was trimmed by 0 bases and the J gene end by 5 bases; junction bases not matched to a gene: 5. The CDR3 runs to 17 residues. CDR3 DNA sequence: TGTGCCAGCAGCCAAGATAGGCTAGCGGGGGGGAACAATGAGCAGTTCTTC. This translates into CASSQDRLAGGNNEQFF.

The gene calls are TRBV12-3 or TRBV12-4 and TRBJ2-4, with 9 bases fitting TRBD2. The CDR3 totals 13 residues. Trimming took 1 base from V and 8 from J; bases not matched to a gene: 0. In DNA form, the CDR3 reads TGTGCCAGCAGTTTAGAGCGGGGGGACATTCAGTACTTC. It yields the protein CASSLERGDIQYF.

This clonotype has a handful of counts. V is TRBV7-9 and J is TRBJ1-1; TRBD1 aligns across 8 bases. The ends lost 2 bases at V and 5 bases at J; junction bases unmatched: 4. The germline V gene has CDR1 SEHNR and CDR2 FQNEAQ (reference sequence). This CDR3 has 14 residues. CDR3 nucleotide sequence: TGTGCCAGCAGCTTACAGCAGGGGGCTACTGAAGCTTTCTTT. The encoded protein is CASSLQQGATEAFF.

This clonotype showed up just a few times. This rearrangement joins TRBV7-8 to TRBJ2-1; the D gene is possibly TRBD1 (5 bases). The ends were cut back, 2 bases at V and 8 bases at J, with 13 bases in the middle. The CDR3 runs 14 residues. CDR1 and CDR2 (germline): SGHVS, FQNEAQ. The CDR3 loop reads CASSLYGAMDEQFF. CDR3 nucleotides: TGTGCCAGCAGCTTATATGGGGCTATGGATGAGCAGTTCTTC. Looking up the rest from reference TRBV7-8 and TRBJ2-1 gives the full variable domain: GAGVSQSPRYKVAKRGQDVALRCDPISGHVSLFWYQQALGQGPEFLTYFQNEAQLDKSGLPSDRFFAERPEGSVSTLKIQRTQQEDSAVYLCASSLYGAMDEQFFGPGTRLTVL.

The rearrangement links TRBV4-1 to TRBJ2-3; D unclear. Germline values: CDR1 MGHRA, CDR2 YSYEKL. V lost 1 base, J lost 6 bases, and 8 bases lay in between. This CDR3 region has 13 residues. CDR3 sequence reads: CASSQGRSDTQYF. The CDR3 DNA follows: TGCGCCAGCAGCCAAGGGAGATCGGATACGCAGTATTTT.

This clonotype was counted a single time. The genes are TRBV13 and TRBJ2-7; either TRBD1 or TRBD2 may supply D (6 bases each). Germline V lookup: CDR1 PRHDT, CDR2 FYEKMQ (reference sequence). Between the trimmed V and J ends, which lost 0 bases and 3 bases, there was a span of 21 bases. This CDR3 spans 18 amino acids. In DNA form, the CDR3 reads TGTGCCAGCAGCTTAGGGCGGGGACATTTGGGGTCGGGCTACGAGCAGTACTTC. Translation: CASSLGRGHLGSGYEQYF.

The rearrangement links TRBV2 to TRBJ2-7; a possible D gene is TRBD1 (5 bases). V lost 6 bases, J lost 2 bases, and 23 bases lay in between. Germline V CDR1 and CDR2: SNHLY, FYNNEI. CDR3 length equals 17 residues. As DNA, the CDR3 is TGTGCCAGCAGCGACGATTTTAACAGGAGATCTACCTACGAGCAGTACTTC. Translating gives CASSDDFNRRSTYEQYF.

The genes are TRBV4-2 and TRBJ2-7, with TRBD1 matching over 7 bases. In germline, CDR1 is LGHNA, CDR2 YNFKEQ. Trimming cost V 8 bases and J 6 bases; bases outside gene matches: 7. The CDR3 length is 12 residues. The CDR3 here is CASQTGPCEQYF. DNA of the CDR3: TGTGCCAGCCAGACAGGGCCCTGCGAGCAGTACTTC.